Sequencing of this T cell receptor (beta chain) was carried out in a study of PD-1 blockade in mismatch repair-deficient tumors. Overall study: Enrolled about 2013-2017, patients had progressing, pretreated mismatch repair-deficient cancers of 12 types.

J gave up 3 bases and V 4 bases, and 3 bases lay outside the gene matches. The V gene's germline CDR1 is SGHTA and CDR2 FQGNSA. The CDR3 length is 14 residues. Study-level points and caveats: Rapid post-treatment expansion, then contraction, generally preceding radiologic response, marked tumor-resident clones.

Produced via immunoSEQ multiplex PCR; TCRdb's table is partial and in-frame only. The table includes around 30,000 clones, 75% to 90% detected once. With respect to this clone: Antigen specificity is unknown.

All patients were mismatch repair deficient, assessed by either PCR or immunohistochemistry. The V and J genes are TRBV7-2 and TRBJ1-5; 7 nucleotides agree with TRBD1. Sequencing used PBMCs, obtained 6 to 7 weeks after starting pembrolizumab. The sequence came from an adult with mismatch repair-deficient cancer. The CDR3, as DNA: TGTGCCAGCAGCTGGGACAGCTTCAATCAGCCCCAGCATTTT. Protein: CASSWDSFNQPQHF.